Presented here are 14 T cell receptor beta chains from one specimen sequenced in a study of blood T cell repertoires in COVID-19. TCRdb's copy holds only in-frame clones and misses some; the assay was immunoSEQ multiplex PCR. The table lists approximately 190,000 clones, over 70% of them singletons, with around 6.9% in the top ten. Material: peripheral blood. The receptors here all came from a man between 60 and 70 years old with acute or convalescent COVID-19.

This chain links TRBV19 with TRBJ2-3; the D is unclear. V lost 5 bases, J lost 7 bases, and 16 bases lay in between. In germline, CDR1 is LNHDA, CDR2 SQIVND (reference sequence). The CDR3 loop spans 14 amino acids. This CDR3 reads CASSVHGEQNTQYF. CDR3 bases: TGTGCCAGTAGTGTTCACGGAGAGCAGAATACGCAGTATTTT.

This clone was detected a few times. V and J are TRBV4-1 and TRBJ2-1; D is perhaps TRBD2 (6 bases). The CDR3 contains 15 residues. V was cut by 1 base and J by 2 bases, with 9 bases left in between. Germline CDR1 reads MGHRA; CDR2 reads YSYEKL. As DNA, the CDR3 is TGCGCCAGCAGCCAAGTCGCGGGACCCTACAATGAGCAGTTCTTC. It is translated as CASSQVAGPYNEQFF.

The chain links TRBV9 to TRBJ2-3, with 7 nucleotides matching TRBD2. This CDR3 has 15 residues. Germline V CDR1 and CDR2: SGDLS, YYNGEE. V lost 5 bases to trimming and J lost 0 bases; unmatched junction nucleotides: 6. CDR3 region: CASSLAEPSTDTQYF. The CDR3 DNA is TGTGCCAGCAGTCTAGCGGAGCCTAGCACAGATACGCAGTATTTT.

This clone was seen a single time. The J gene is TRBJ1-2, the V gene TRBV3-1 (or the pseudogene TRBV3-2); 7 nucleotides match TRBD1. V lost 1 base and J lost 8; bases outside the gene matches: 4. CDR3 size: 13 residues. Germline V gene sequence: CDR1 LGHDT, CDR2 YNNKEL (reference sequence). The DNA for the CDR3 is TGTGCCAGCAGCCAAGTCAGGGGACAGGGCTACACCTTC. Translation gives CASSQVRGQGYTF.

The CDR3 DNA follows: TGTGCCAGCACCCGGGAGAAGGGGTACAATGAGCAGTTCTTC. It is translated as CASTREKGYNEQFF. The chain recombines TRBV2 with TRBJ2-1; D may be TRBD2 (6 bases). Germline V gene lookup returns CDR1 SNHLY and CDR2 FYNNEI. Trimming removed 7 bases from V and 4 bases from J, with 14 bases in between. The CDR3 extends over 14 amino acids.

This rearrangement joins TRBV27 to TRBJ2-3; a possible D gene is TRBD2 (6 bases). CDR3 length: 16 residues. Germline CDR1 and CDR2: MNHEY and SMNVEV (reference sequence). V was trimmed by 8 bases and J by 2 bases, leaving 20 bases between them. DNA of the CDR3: TGTGCCAGCTACTCCAGGCAGGAGGGCCCCACAGATACGCAGTATTTT. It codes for CASYSRQEGPTDTQYF.

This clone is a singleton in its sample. The DNA of the CDR3 is TGTGCCAGCAGCCACTATACGATAAGCTCCTACGAGCAGTACTTC. This sequence encodes CASSHYTISSYEQYF. The chain couples TRBV2 to TRBJ2-7; D unresolved. This CDR3 is 15 amino acids long. Germline CDR1 reads SNHLY; CDR2 reads FYNNEI. With 6 bases removed from V and 0 bases from J, the gap between germline ends came to 15 bases.

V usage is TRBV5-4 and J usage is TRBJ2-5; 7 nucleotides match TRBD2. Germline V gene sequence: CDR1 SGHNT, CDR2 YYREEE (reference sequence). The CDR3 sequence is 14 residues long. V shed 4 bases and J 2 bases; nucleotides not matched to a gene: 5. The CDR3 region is CASSPPSGQETQYF. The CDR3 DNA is TGTGCCAGCAGCCCTCCTAGCGGACAAGAGACCCAGTACTTC.

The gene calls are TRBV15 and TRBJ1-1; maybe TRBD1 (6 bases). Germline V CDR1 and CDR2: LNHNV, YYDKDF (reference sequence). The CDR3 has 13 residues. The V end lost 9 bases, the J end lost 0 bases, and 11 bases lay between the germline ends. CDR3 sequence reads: CATGQFMNTEAFF. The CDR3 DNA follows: TGTGCCACAGGACAGTTCATGAACACTGAAGCTTTCTTT.

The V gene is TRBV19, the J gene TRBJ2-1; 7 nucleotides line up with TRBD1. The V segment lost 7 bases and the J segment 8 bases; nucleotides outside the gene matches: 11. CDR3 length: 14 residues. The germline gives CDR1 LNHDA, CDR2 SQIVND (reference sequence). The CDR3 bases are TGTGCCAGTACCCCCGAGACAGGGATACATGAGCAGTTCTTC. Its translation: CASTPETGIHEQFF.

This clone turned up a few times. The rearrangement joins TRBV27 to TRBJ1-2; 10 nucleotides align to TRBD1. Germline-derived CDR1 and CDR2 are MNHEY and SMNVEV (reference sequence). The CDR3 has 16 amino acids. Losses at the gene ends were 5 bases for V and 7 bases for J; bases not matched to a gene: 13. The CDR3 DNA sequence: TGTGCCAGCAGTGATGGACAGGGGGGTGGGAGGGTTGGCTACACCTTC. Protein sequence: CASSDGQGGGRVGYTF.

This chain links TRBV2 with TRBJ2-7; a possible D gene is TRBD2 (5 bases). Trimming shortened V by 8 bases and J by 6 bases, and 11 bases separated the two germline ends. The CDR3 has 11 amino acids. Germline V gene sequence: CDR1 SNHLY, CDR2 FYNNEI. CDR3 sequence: CASGGDVEQYF. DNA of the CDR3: TGTGCCAGCGGAGGTGATGTCGAGCAGTACTTC. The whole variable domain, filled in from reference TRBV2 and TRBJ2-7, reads EPEVTQTPSHQVTQMGQEVILRCVPISNHLYFYWYRQILGQKVEFLVSFYNNEISEKSEIFDDQFSVERPDGSNFTLKIRSTKLEDSAMYFCASGGDVEQYFGPGTRLTVT.

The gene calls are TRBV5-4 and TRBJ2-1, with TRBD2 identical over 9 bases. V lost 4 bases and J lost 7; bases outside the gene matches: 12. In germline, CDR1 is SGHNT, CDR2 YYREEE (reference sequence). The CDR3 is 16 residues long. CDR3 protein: CASSLQRGLASNEQFF. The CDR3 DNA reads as TGTGCCAGCAGCCTACAAAGAGGACTAGCGTCTAATGAGCAGTTCTTC.

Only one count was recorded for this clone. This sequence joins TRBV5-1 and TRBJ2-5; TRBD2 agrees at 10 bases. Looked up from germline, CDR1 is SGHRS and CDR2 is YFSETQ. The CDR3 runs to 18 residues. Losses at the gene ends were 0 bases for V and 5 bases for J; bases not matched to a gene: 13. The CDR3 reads CASSLGPRASGRSETQYF. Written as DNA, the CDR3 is TGCGCCAGCAGCTTGGGCCCTAGGGCTAGCGGGAGAAGTGAGACCCAGTACTTC.